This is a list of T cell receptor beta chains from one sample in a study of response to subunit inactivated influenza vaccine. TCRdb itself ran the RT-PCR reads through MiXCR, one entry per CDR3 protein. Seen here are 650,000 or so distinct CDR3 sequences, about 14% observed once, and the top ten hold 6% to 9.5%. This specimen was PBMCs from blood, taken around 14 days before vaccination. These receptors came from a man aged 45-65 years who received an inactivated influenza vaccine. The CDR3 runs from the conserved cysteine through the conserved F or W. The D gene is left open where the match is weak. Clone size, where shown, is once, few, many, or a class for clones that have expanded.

CASSYSANLGGAYGYTF TRBJ1-2 TRBV6-5 few -
CAISESVRDNEQFF TRBJ2-1 TRBV10-3 few -
CASSSTPQETQYF TRBJ2-5 TRBV5-1 - -
CASSQQGSDNSPLHF TRBJ1-6 TRBV7-9 many TRBD1
CSATGTGFRNTEAFF TRBJ1-1 TRBV20-1 many TRBD1
CASSLERGRSEKLFF TRBJ1-4 TRBV7-2 few -
CSAKALSRTAYGYTF TRBJ1-2 TRBV20-1 many -
CASSVLNAFQGSGANVLTF TRBJ2-6 TRBV2 - -
CASSLRRGGAEAFF TRBJ1-1 TRBV12-3/TRBV12-4 few -
CSVNRELNTEAFF TRBJ1-1 TRBV20-1 - -
CASRRQGEAFF TRBJ1-1 TRBV2 - TRBD1
CASSFNRGGSSYEQYF TRBJ2-7 TRBV7-2 - TRBD2
CASSLGSGGPYEQYF TRBJ2-7 TRBV7-6 - TRBD2
CAVGTDNTGELFF TRBJ2-2 TRBV11-2 few TRBD1
CASSQDGGYTF TRBJ1-2 TRBV3-1 many -
CASSPQDLTDTQYF TRBJ2-3 TRBV5-4 - -
CASKNRGATTLNTEAFF TRBJ1-1 TRBV6-2/TRBV6-3 - -
CSVEALEGDIQYF TRBJ2-4 TRBV29-1 few -
CASSLDGFHYTF TRBJ1-2 TRBV7-9 - -
CSASRDVTAKNIQYF TRBJ2-4 TRBV20-1 - -
CASRQHIYSNQPQHF TRBJ1-5 TRBV6-1 few -
CASSRRQDSNYGYTF TRBJ1-2 TRBV4-2 - -
CSVGLAANTGELFF TRBJ2-2 TRBV29-1 many TRBD2
CATSHPGGWYEQYF TRBJ2-7 TRBV15 few TRBD2
CASSLGFGDSPLHF TRBJ1-6 TRBV12-3/TRBV12-4 many -